This TCR beta chain was sequenced in a study of blood T cells in healthy people across ages. Regarding the study as a whole: Donors of long life had a larger count of naive CD4+ cells and greater diversity than aged donors.

As to this clonotype: Its specificity is unknown.

Trimming shortened V by 6 bases and J by 4 bases, and 9 bases separated the two germline ends. Germline V CDR1 and CDR2: DFQATT, SNEGSKA (reference sequence). The CDR3 consists of 11 residues. A second PCR, run for roughly 7 to 11 cycles, used a sample-barcoded 5' primer plus a J-beta primer mix. TCRdb reprocessed the 5' RACE reads via MiXCR and lists one record per CDR3 protein. The top ten hold around 22% of the sample, which has some 730,000 distinct CDR3 sequences, about 20% seen once. The specimen was blood. The chain carries TRBV20-1 and TRBJ1-1; D not resolved. This TCR was recovered from a man between 65 and 85 years old in good health. CDR3 sequence: CSANRGTEAFF. CDR3 nucleotide sequence: TGCAGTGCGAACCGGGGCACTGAAGCTTTCTTT.